A selection of T cell receptor beta chains follows, all from one sample in a study of CD8 T cells in Susac syndrome. TCRdb recomputed calls from the immunoSEQ multiplex PCR reads with MiXCR, one row per CDR3 protein. The sample consists of 80,000 to 95,000 distinct CDR3 sequences, 94% of them appearing once. The sequencing input was CD8+ T cells from PBMCs. These receptors were obtained from a human donor with Susac syndrome. The conserved cysteine and the conserved F or W are not part of the CDR3 here. Each record gives: CDR3 protein, J gene, clone size, V gene. Clone size, where shown, is once, few, many, or a class for clones that have expanded.

ASSFYGSSGDEQY,TRBJ2-7,.,TRBV27
ASSPLAGVSDEQF,TRBJ2-1,.,TRBV12-3/TRBV12-4
ASSWPGTSGSTGELF,TRBJ2-2,.,TRBV28
ASSWMLGGGADGYT,TRBJ1-2,.,TRBV5-6
ASSSAQGFGANVLT,TRBJ2-6,.,TRBV5-1
SARDLAGESDTQY,TRBJ2-3,.,TRBV20-1
ASSFSSPQGRGTDTQY,TRBJ2-3,.,TRBV27
ASSHRDREETQY,TRBJ2-5,.,TRBV28
ASSPPEGRSYEQY,TRBJ2-7,.,TRBV7-9
ASSEKGNEAF,TRBJ1-1,once,TRBV25-1
ASSLWERGNEQF,TRBJ2-1,.,TRBV7-6
ASSYSLGAVRL,TRBJ2-1,.,TRBV6-5
ASSDRGADTQY,TRBJ2-3,.,TRBV19
ASSLRYNEQF,TRBJ2-1,.,TRBV5-6
ASSMTGVEF,TRBJ2-1,.,TRBV5-1
ASSPLAGGPTSLETQY,TRBJ2-5,.,TRBV6-1
ASISGSYEQY,TRBJ2-7,.,TRBV27
ASSSWEGGETQY,TRBJ2-5,.,TRBV12-3/TRBV12-4
ASSLGTSGVYNEQF,TRBJ2-1,.,TRBV12-3/TRBV12-4
ASSLWREETDTQY,TRBJ2-3,once,TRBV27
ASSPGRDWMTEAF,TRBJ1-1,.,TRBV6-5
ASSLSGGGILPQH,TRBJ1-5,.,TRBV7-9
ASSPGRQARETQY,TRBJ2-5,.,TRBV18
ASSLWGDTGELF,TRBJ2-2,.,TRBV9
ASSQDSEFSGNTIY,TRBJ1-3,.,TRBV4-2
ASSFLYSNTGELF,TRBJ2-2,.,TRBV27
ASSTTREGEDEQY,TRBJ2-7,.,TRBV28
ATSDTNQVEETQY,TRBJ2-5,.,TRBV24-1
ATSRDFPGMNTIY,TRBJ1-3,once,TRBV15
ASSGTWEDPKLF,TRBJ1-4,.,TRBV27